What follows are 21 T cell receptor beta chains derived from one specimen sequenced in a study of graft-versus-host responses after intestinal transplantation. TCRdb's copy holds only in-frame clones and misses some; the assay was immunoSEQ multiplex PCR. The table records about 64,000 clones, 92% of them present only once. The sequencing here drew on bone marrow, taken nearly 750 days after intestinal transplantation. The receptors were sampled from a human patient who received an intestinal transplant, so some T cells may come from the graft donor.

This chain joins TRBV5-5 and TRBJ2-3; a weak D match, TRBD1 (5 bases). Trimming removed 1 base from V and 5 bases from J, with 11 bases in between. Germline V gene data show CDR1 as SGHKS and CDR2 as YYEKEE (reference sequence). CDR3 length equals 14 residues. DNA for the CDR3: TGTGCCAGCAGCTTGCCCCAGGGTAGAGATACGCAGTATTTT. Its translation is CASSLPQGRDTQYF.

The chain recombines TRBV7-6 with TRBJ2-1; 10 bases line up with TRBD1. Per the germline V gene, CDR1 is SGHVS and CDR2 is FNYEAQ. The junction had 10 bases not matched to a gene; V was cut back by 5 bases and J by 3 bases. The CDR3 length is 17 residues. The CDR3 here is CASSPRRTGGDYNEQFF. The CDR3 bases are TGTGCCAGCAGCCCTAGACGGACAGGGGGGGACTACAATGAGCAGTTCTTC.

The chain has TRBV11-3 and TRBJ1-3; no firm D call. V was clipped by 5 bases and J by 0 bases, with 11 bases between them. The CDR3 is made up of 15 amino acids. From germline, CDR1 is SGHNT and CDR2 YENEEA. The CDR3 loop reads CASSPWTDSGNTIYF. In DNA, the CDR3 is TGTGCCAGCAGCCCCTGGACGGACTCTGGAAACACCATATATTTT.

The chain joins TRBV6-6 to TRBJ1-1; TRBD1 matches at 11 bases. This CDR3 is built from 13 residues. Germline V CDR1 and CDR2: MNHNY, SVGAGI (reference sequence). The V and J ends lost 5 bases and 10 bases, in that order; junction bases with no gene match: 6. CDR3 in DNA: TGTGCCAGCAGTCACGGACAGGGGGCGGGAGCTTTCTTT. It specifies CASSHGQGAGAFF.

This chain connects TRBV7-9 to TRBJ2-7; D unclear. CDR3 length: 12 residues. The V end lost 7 bases, the J end lost 7 bases, and 14 bases lay between the germline ends. CDR1 is SEHNR, CDR2 FQNEAQ, per germline (reference sequence). CDR3 region: CASTQYLGEQYF. Written as DNA, the CDR3 is TGTGCCAGCACCCAGTATCTGGGTGAGCAGTACTTC.

This rearrangement joins TRBV5-1 to TRBJ1-4; no definite D call. The CDR3 extends over 18 amino acids. Trimming removed 1 base at V and 5 bases at J, with 21 bases between. Germline-derived CDR1 and CDR2 are SGHRS and YFSETQ. DNA for the CDR3: TGCGCCAGCAGCTTGAGGCAGATTGTCAAGGGCGGAAATGAAAAACTGTTTTTT. It encodes CASSLRQIVKGGNEKLFF. The variable domain in full, with the rest retrieved from reference TRBV5-1 and TRBJ1-4, is KAGVTQTPRYLIKTRGQQVTLSCSPISGHRSVSWYQQTPGQGLQFLFEYFSETQRNKGNFPGRFSGRQFSNSRSEMNVSTLELGDSALYLCASSLRQIVKGGNEKLFFGSGTQLSVL.

The chain uses TRBV7-6 and TRBJ2-3; D is unclear. The CDR3 has 15 residues. CDR1 and CDR2 from the germline V gene are SGHVS and FNYEAQ. Trimming shortened V by 0 bases and J by 2 bases, and 9 bases separated the two germline ends. The CDR3 sequence: CASSLAPGYTDTQYF. The CDR3 DNA reads as TGTGCCAGCAGCTTAGCGCCAGGATACACAGATACGCAGTATTTT.

The chain employs TRBV5-4 and TRBJ1-1, with D perhaps TRBD1 (5 bases). CDR3 length: 13 amino acids. Germline assignment: CDR1 SGHNT and CDR2 YYREEE (reference sequence). Deletions cut 0 bases from V and 5 bases from J, with 8 bases between. The CDR3 loop is CASSLAWGTEAFF. CDR3 bases: TGTGCCAGCAGCTTGGCCTGGGGGACTGAAGCTTTCTTT.

The chain recombines TRBV4-1 with TRBJ2-7; 9 nucleotides line up with TRBD2. This CDR3 has 14 residues. Germline V gene lookup returns CDR1 MGHRA and CDR2 YSYEKL. The trim removed 6 bases at V and 2 bases at J, leaving 5 bases unmatched. DNA for the CDR3: TGCGCCAGCAGTGGTAGCGGGAGCCCCTACGAGCAGTACTTC. This translates into CASSGSGSPYEQYF.

The chain uses TRBV7-6 and TRBJ2-2, with TRBD2 as a possible D gene (6 bases). Germline V gives CDR1 SGHVS, CDR2 FNYEAQ. The CDR3 consists of 15 residues. V lost 5 bases and J lost 0, with 10 bases in between. The CDR3 loop is CASSGGLANTGELFF. The CDR3 DNA reads TGTGCCAGCAGCGGGGGACTTGCGAACACCGGGGAGCTGTTTTTT.

This clone was found once. V usage is TRBV13 and J usage is TRBJ2-1; TRBD2 aligns across 9 bases. The length of the CDR3 is 15 residues. The germline gives CDR1 PRHDT, CDR2 FYEKMQ (reference sequence). V was pared by 5 bases and J by 8 bases, with 10 bases of the junction left unmatched. The CDR3 loop is CASSPRLAASYEQFF. In nucleotides, the CDR3 is TGTGCCAGCAGCCCTAGACTAGCGGCCTCGTATGAGCAGTTCTTC.

This clone has only one observation. The chain recombines TRBV6-5 with TRBJ2-1, with D unresolved. The germline V and J ends were trimmed by 5 bases and 10 bases, with 18 bases remaining between them. CDR3 size: 14 residues. Germline V gene sequence: CDR1 MNHEY, CDR2 SVGAGI. CDR3 sequence: CASSTHTQSPEQFF. DNA of the CDR3: TGTGCCAGCAGTACCCATACACAGAGCCCCGAGCAGTTCTTC.

This rearrangement joins TRBV4-1 to TRBJ1-1; no clear D. V dropped 0 bases and J dropped 2 bases, with 10 bases sitting between them. Germline-derived CDR1 and CDR2 are MGHRA and YSYEKL. The CDR3 has 15 amino acids. CDR3 sequence (DNA): TGCGCCAGCAGCCAAGAAAGGTGGAGAAACACTGAAGCTTTCTTT. Residues: CASSQERWRNTEAFF.

V is TRBV11-3 and J is TRBJ1-2; D may be TRBD1 (5 bases). The length of the CDR3 is 19 residues. The V end was cut by 1 base, the J end by 6 bases, with 27 bases between. Germline loops: CDR1 SGHNT, CDR2 YENEEA. The chain's CDR3 is CASSLAPRDRQDRGDGYTF. The CDR3 DNA is TGTGCCAGCAGCTTAGCTCCCCGGGACCGCCAGGATCGGGGTGATGGCTACACCTTC.

This chain joins TRBV19 and TRBJ2-2; D not resolved. V lost 4 bases, J lost 0 bases, and 12 bases lay in between. CDR3 size: 16 residues. The germline V gene encodes CDR1 LNHDA and CDR2 SQIVND (reference sequence). CDR3 sequence reads: CASSNRPFANTGELFF. In DNA, the CDR3 is TGTGCCAGTAGTAACAGACCTTTCGCGAACACCGGGGAGCTGTTTTTT.

The chain couples TRBV5-1 to TRBJ1-6, with 8 bases aligning to TRBD1. J was trimmed by 10 bases and V by 3 bases; bases with no gene match: 6. The germline V gene encodes CDR1 SGHRS and CDR2 YFSETQ. This CDR3 spans 14 amino acids. The CDR3 DNA reads TGCGCCAGCAGCTCGCGGACAGGGCACTCACCCCTCCACTTT. It yields the protein CASSSRTGHSPLHF.

This clone occurred once. The rearrangement links TRBV13 to TRBJ2-2; D gene ambiguous. Per the germline V gene, CDR1 is PRHDT and CDR2 is FYEKMQ (reference sequence). V was cut by 5 bases and J by 15 bases, with 22 bases left in between. This CDR3 is built from 14 residues. The CDR3 DNA follows: TGTGCCAGCAGCCCACGATTACTCGGCCCCGGGTTGTTTTTT. It codes for CASSPRLLGPGLFF.

CDR3 residues: CASSPNTKAVTLWGQARRRKLFF. The CDR3 region has the DNA TGCGCCAGCAGCCCCAATACGAAAGCTGTAACATTGTGGGGACAGGCTCGAAGGCGGAAACTGTTTTTT. The V call is TRBV5-1, the J call TRBJ1-4; 8 bases agree with TRBD1. The CDR3 has 23 residues. V lost 4 bases and J lost 11; bases outside the gene matches: 37. Germline V lookup: CDR1 SGHRS, CDR2 YFSETQ.

The genes are TRBV2 and TRBJ1-1; TRBD1 might be the D (5 bases). This CDR3 has 14 residues. With 11 bases removed from V and 4 bases from J, the gap between germline ends came to 20 bases. CDR1 is SNHLY and CDR2 is FYNNEI in the germline V gene. The CDR3 sequence is CAVLRGAWGTEAFF. The CDR3 nucleotides are TGTGCCGTCTTACGCGGGGCCTGGGGCACTGAAGCTTTCTTT.

This chain joins TRBV19 and TRBJ1-1, with a possible D match to TRBD1 (6 bases). The CDR3 covers 13 residues. The V end was cut by 7 bases, the J end by 6 bases, with 15 bases between. Germline values: CDR1 LNHDA, CDR2 SQIVND (reference sequence). This chain's CDR3 is CASKPYDRSEAFF. CDR3 in DNA: TGTGCCAGTAAGCCCTACGACAGGTCTGAAGCTTTCTTT.

This sequence joins TRBV13 and TRBJ2-3, with 11 bases fitting TRBD2. The germline V gene encodes CDR1 PRHDT and CDR2 FYEKMQ (reference sequence). Trimming at V came to 0 bases and at J to 3 bases, leaving 2 bases not matched to a gene. The CDR3 sequence is 16 residues long. The CDR3 DNA follows: TGTGCCAGCAGCTTAGGGACTAGCGGGGTAACAGATACGCAGTATTTT. Residues: CASSLGTSGVTDTQYF.